What follows are 20 T cell receptor beta chains derived from one specimen sequenced in a study of blood T cell repertoires in COVID-19. TCRdb's table, derived via immunoSEQ multiplex PCR, lists solely in-frame clones and lacks some. The sample records over 150,000 clones, 88% being singletons. The source material was peripheral blood. These TCRs come from a man aged 50-60 years who had recovered from COVID-19.

In regard to this clone: The junction shows a germline mismatch at one end, possibly a read error. The genes are TRBV7-2 and TRBJ2-4, with 9 bases aligning to TRBD1. The CDR3 is 13 amino acids. Germline CDR1 and CDR2: SGHTA and FQGNSA. The CDR3 sequence: CASSPSQGQGRIF. CDR3 coding DNA: TGTGCCAGCAGCCCATCTCAGGGACAGGGACGGATATTC.

This chain joins TRBV4-3 and TRBJ2-2; 12 positions agree with TRBD2. V shed 0 bases, J shed 4 bases, and the junction held 6 bases outside the gene matches. Per the germline V gene, CDR1 is LGHNA and CDR2 is YSLEER. This CDR3 is built from 18 residues. The CDR3: CASSQDPTSGGTTGELFF. In DNA, the CDR3 is TGCGCCAGCAGCCAAGATCCGACTAGCGGGGGTACCACCGGGGAGCTGTTTTTT.

This chain joins TRBV7-8 and TRBJ2-7; D possibly corresponds to TRBD1 (6 bases). The V and J ends lost 0 bases and 2 bases respectively, with 11 bases between them. Germline V gene lookup returns CDR1 SGHVS and CDR2 FQNEAQ. The CDR3 totals 15 residues. CDR3 protein: CASSLAGAGAYEQYF. CDR3 DNA: TGTGCCAGCAGCTTAGCGGGGGCCGGGGCCTACGAGCAGTACTTC. The whole variable domain, remainder taken from reference TRBV7-8 and TRBJ2-7, is GAGVSQSPRYKVAKRGQDVALRCDPISGHVSLFWYQQALGQGPEFLTYFQNEAQLDKSGLPSDRFFAERPEGSVSTLKIQRTQQEDSAVYLCASSLAGAGAYEQYFGPGTRLTVT.

This chain joins TRBV7-2 and TRBJ1-4, with 7 bases that match TRBD1. Looked up from germline, CDR1 is SGHTA and CDR2 is FQGNSA. This CDR3 is built from 14 residues. V dropped 5 bases and J dropped 3; count of bases not matched to a gene: 3. The CDR3 region is CASSLGQSNEKLFF. In DNA form, the CDR3 reads TGTGCCAGCAGCCTGGGACAGTCTAATGAAAAACTGTTTTTT.

The rearrangement uses TRBV21-1 and TRBJ2-4; the table's D call, TRBD2, has no DNA check behind it. TRBV21-1 is a listed pseudogene. This CDR3 comprises 13 residues. The CDR3 DNA reads as TGTGCCAGCAGCAAATCCGTCGGAGGTTTTCAGTACTTC. Its translation: CASSKSVGGFQYF.

The chain has TRBV6-5 and TRBJ1-2; D not certain. This CDR3 spans 15 amino acids. The germline V gene has CDR1 MNHEY and CDR2 SVGAGI. V shed 6 bases and J shed 2 bases, with 16 bases lying between them. For the CDR3, the DNA is TGTGCCAGCAGCGCCTACAGCCAGAAAAACTATGGCTACACCTTC. As protein: CASSAYSQKNYGYTF.

V usage is TRBV4-3 and J usage is TRBJ2-2; TRBD2 agrees at 11 bases. Per the germline V gene, CDR1 is LGHNA and CDR2 is YSLEER. With V trimmed by 0 bases and J by 5 bases, 8 bases remained unmatched. There are 18 residues in the CDR3. CDR3 loop: CASSQETSGSLGTGELFF. In nucleotides, the CDR3 is TGCGCCAGCAGCCAAGAAACTAGCGGGAGCTTAGGTACCGGGGAGCTGTTTTTT.

The chain is built from TRBV24-1 and TRBJ1-2; no firm D call. Germline values: CDR1 KGHDR, CDR2 SFDVKD. V was cut by 6 bases and J by 4 bases, with 8 bases left in between. CDR3 length: 12 residues. For the CDR3, the DNA is TGTGCCACCAGTACGGGATCCTATGGCTACACCTTC. Its protein product is CATSTGSYGYTF.

The gene calls are TRBV10-3 and TRBJ1-1; 10 bases match TRBD1. The CDR3 extends over 15 amino acids. V was clipped by 0 bases and J by 7 bases; unmatched bases: 5. The V gene's germline CDR1 is ENHRY and CDR2 SYGVKD. The CDR3 protein is CAISESVGTGDEAFF. For the CDR3, the DNA is TGTGCCATCAGTGAGTCGGTGGGGACAGGGGATGAAGCTTTCTTT.

The gene calls are TRBV6-2 or TRBV6-3 and TRBJ1-1, with a tentative D call TRBD1 (5 bases). The CDR3 is 18 amino acids. Per germline, CDR1 MNHEY and CDR2 SVGEGT. Trimming left V 0 bases short and J 4 bases short, with 21 bases between. The CDR3 DNA reads as TGTGCCAGCAGTTACTCGAAAGGGTCTTCAGGGTACCGCACTGAAGCTTTCTTT. Encoded protein: CASSYSKGSSGYRTEAFF.

The rearrangement uses TRBV28 and TRBJ1-2; possibly TRBD1 for D (5 bases). There are 13 residues in the CDR3. CDR1 and CDR2 from the germline V gene are MDHEN and SYDVKM. The ends were cut back, 5 bases at V and 2 bases at J, with 9 bases in the middle. The CDR3 DNA sequence: TGTGCCAGCAGTGGGGCAGCCAACTATGGCTACACCTTC. Translating gives CASSGAANYGYTF.

CDR3 residues: CASSYGGAYEQYF. In DNA form, the CDR3 reads TGTGCCAGCAGCTACGGAGGGGCCTACGAGCAGTACTTC. The V call is TRBV7-3, the J call TRBJ2-7, with a possible D match to TRBD2 (6 bases). CDR1 is SGHTA and CDR2 is FQGTGA in the germline V gene. CDR3 size: 13 residues. Trimming took 4 bases from V and 2 from J, leaving 9 bases between them.

This clone appeared a single time. The genes are TRBV28 and TRBJ2-1; 8 nucleotides match TRBD1. V was pared by 10 bases and J by 8 bases, with 10 bases of the junction left unmatched. In germline, CDR1 is MDHEN, CDR2 SYDVKM. This CDR3 has 13 amino acids. This CDR3 reads CATKDRVVDEQFF. The DNA of the CDR3 is TGTGCCACCAAGGACAGGGTGGTGGATGAGCAGTTCTTC.

This sequence joins TRBV27 and TRBJ1-2; D possibly corresponds to TRBD1 (6 bases). The ends were cut back, 0 bases at V and 8 bases at J, with 22 bases in the middle. This CDR3 has 17 amino acids. Germline CDR1 is MNHEY and CDR2 is SMNVEV (reference sequence). The CDR3 sequence is CASSLSLSLTGPFGYTF. CDR3 bases: TGTGCCAGCAGTTTATCCTTATCGTTGACAGGACCCTTCGGCTACACCTTC.

The rearrangement links TRBV19 to TRBJ1-4, with TRBD1 identical over 7 bases. Unmatched junction bases numbered 9, after V lost 7 bases and J lost 7 bases. Germline V CDR1 and CDR2: LNHDA, SQIVND (reference sequence). The CDR3 runs to 14 residues. The CDR3 loop is CASTSRGASEKLFF. The CDR3 nucleotides read TGTGCCAGTACTTCCAGGGGGGCGAGTGAAAAACTGTTTTTT.

This chain links TRBV9 with TRBJ2-3, with 11 bases fitting TRBD2. Germline V gene lookup returns CDR1 SGDLS and CDR2 YYNGEE. V was clipped by 3 bases and J by 4 bases; unmatched bases: 7. The CDR3 is made up of 16 amino acids. The CDR3 here is CASSADSGGAADTQYF. CDR3 DNA sequence: TGTGCCAGCAGCGCCGATAGCGGGGGGGCCGCAGATACGCAGTATTTT.

The chain recombines TRBV5-4 with TRBJ2-3, with TRBD1 matching 7 bases. The CDR3 runs to 16 residues. The V gene's germline CDR1 is SGHNT and CDR2 YYREEE (reference sequence). J lost 4 bases, V lost 0 bases, and 8 bases had no gene match. The CDR3 nucleotides are TGTGCCAGCAGCTTGGAGGGGGCGAGATCGGCAGATACGCAGTATTTT. Its translation: CASSLEGARSADTQYF.

The chain has TRBV5-1 and TRBJ1-4; maybe TRBD1 (6 bases). The CDR3 runs to 14 residues. V was cut by 4 bases and J by 4 bases, with 11 bases left in between. CDR1 is SGHRS and CDR2 is YFSETQ in the germline V gene. In nucleotides, the CDR3 is TGCGCCAGCAGCCTTACAGGGAATAATGAAAAACTGTTTTTT. It yields the protein CASSLTGNNEKLFF.

This clone occurred once. The gene calls are TRBV19 and TRBJ2-1; no clear D gene. The germline V gene has CDR1 LNHDA and CDR2 SQIVND (reference sequence). The V end was cut by 2 bases, the J end by 7 bases, with 6 bases between. The CDR3 has 12 amino acids. CDR3 in DNA: TGTGCCAGTAGTATATACGGGAATGAGCAGTTCTTC. This encodes CASSIYGNEQFF.

J is TRBJ2-4 and V is TRBV28, with 11 bases matching TRBD1. Germline CDR1 is MDHEN and CDR2 is SYDVKM. The CDR3 extends over 18 amino acids. V lost 2 bases and J lost 2; bases outside the gene matches: 8. The CDR3 reads CASSLRGQGVGSKNIQYF. In nucleotides, the CDR3 is TGTGCCAGCAGTTTACGGGGACAGGGGGTCGGGTCCAAAAACATTCAGTACTTC. The full variable domain, rest sourced from reference TRBV28 and TRBJ2-4, is DVKVTQSSRYLVKRTGEKVFLECVQDMDHENMFWYRQDPGLGLRLIYFSYDVKMKEKGDIPEGYSVSREKKERFSLILESASTNQTSMYLCASSLRGQGVGSKNIQYFGAGTRLSVL.